What follows is one T cell receptor (beta chain) and its context. Its antigen target is currently unknown. Qualities for individual bases were not recorded, and no much larger clone is one base off. This sample stems from a study of CD8 T cells in Susac syndrome (dated by TCRdb to the late 2010s). For the study in its entirety: Repertoire sequencing was used to test whether CD8+ T cell activation and differentiation in Susac syndrome was antigen driven.

Results the study describes overall, beyond this receptor: The number of individuals in the TCR sequencing and HLA analysis was acknowledged as relatively small.

RNA was extracted using the RNeasy kit, and roughly 0.45 to 1 microgram was reverse transcribed with random hexamers. The immunoSEQ multiplex PCR assay, covering 54 Vbeta and 13 Jbeta segments, was used to amplify TCR beta CDR3 regions. To correct PCR amplification bias, a synthetic template baseline was used for both primer optimization and computational correction. Concerning the study's data processing: Reads were annotated to V, D and J genes per IMGT and analyzed with immunoSEQ Analyzer, keeping only productive sequences. To calculate clonality, Shannon entropy was normalized by log2 of the number of productive unique sequences and then subtracted from one. For each patient and control, public and private clones were evaluated among the 100 most prevalent clones. Clones were defined as Susac-specific when absent from the healthy and MS cohorts, from roughly 1,100 published viral clones and from other ImmuneACCESS disease sequences. In TCRdb, the public reads were trimmed at Q25 with fastp and aligned with MiXCR, with productive beta chains retained. Rows are combined by CDR3 protein, so each entry shows the most common genes and DNA. For this entry, the V and J calls and clone size follow TCRdb and not the study's own pipeline. Present in this sample are approximately 200,000 distinct CDR3 sequences, 85% to 95% of which were seen just once. The ten most abundant clones make up around 0.08% of the sample.

The CDR3 numbers 15 residues from cysteine through phenylalanine. Only the CDR3 region is kept as DNA, spanning 45 bases read in frame from base 1. A distance of 14 bases separates the germline ends of V and J, which lose 5 bases and 1 base respectively. Based on the germline V gene (reference sequence), the CDR1 and CDR2 sequences are SEHNR and FQNEAQ. High-throughput TCR beta sequencing profiled peripheral blood CD8+ and CD4+ T cells from healthy donors, Susac syndrome patients and multiple sclerosis patients. Multiple sclerosis controls were treatment-naive patients with stable or active relapsing-remitting disease fulfilling revised McDonald criteria. Bulk CD8+ and CD4+ T cells were purified magnetically by negative isolation, whereas CD8+ TEMRA cells were enriched by FACS. Blood was drawn into EDTA tubes, processed within 24 hours, and PBMCs were isolated by density gradient centrifugation. PBMCs intended for TCR sequencing were cryopreserved in liquid nitrogen and thawed later in a water bath at 37 degrees C. A purity of at least 90% was achieved for sorted or isolated CD4+, CD8+ and CD8+ TEMRA cells.

This sequence uses TRBV7-9 and TRBJ1-2, with TRBD1 as a weak D call on 5 bases. Sequencing was carried out using CD4+ T cells from PBMCs. The sequence came from a human donor with multiple sclerosis. The CDR3 corresponds to CASSTGGTRNYGYTF. At the DNA level, the sequence is TGTGCCAGCAGCACAGGTGGCACGCGTAACTATGGCTACACCTTC.